This T cell receptor beta chain was identified in a study of beta chain features in type 1 diabetes. The germline V gene has CDR1 SNHLY and CDR2 FYNNEI. There are 13 residues in the CDR3. Trimming took off 4 bases at V and 7 bases at J, with 12 bases between the two ends. This clone appeared a few times. Its cognate antigen is unknown. Every bit of the isolated RNA underwent reverse transcription, so sequencing read expressed TCRB transcripts. Generated by immunoSEQ multiplex PCR, the TCRdb table keeps only in-frame clones and is missing some. The repertoire holds roughly 300,000 clones, with 7.5% to 9% as singletons. Study-wide results and caveats: The study notes PCR might favor shorter templates equally in patients and controls.

One heparinised draw of blood, averaging roughly 0.12 L, came from each donor. Sequencing input: central memory CD4+ T cells from blood. The chain uses TRBV2 and TRBJ2-3; D perhaps matches TRBD1 (6 bases). The TCR originated in a woman in her late teens or twenties in good health. CDR3 nucleotides: TGTGCCAGCAGTGTTCAGGGGTTCTATACGCAGTATTTT. Translated, it gives CASSVQGFYTQYF.